What follows are 15 T cell receptor beta chains derived from one specimen sequenced in a study of T cell clones after liver transplantation. Using immunoSEQ multiplex PCR, the repertoire was profiled, and TCRdb retains in-frame clones only, with some absent. The table has approximately 71,000 clones, about 91% seen once; the top ten hold over 0.9%. The input for sequencing was CD4+ T cells from blood, taken approximately 26 months after liver transplant. These receptors were collected from a human patient who received a liver transplant. The T cells may partly be graft donor cells.

This clone has a single count. V and J are TRBV18 and TRBJ1-3; D uncertain. Germline lookup yields CDR1 KGHSH and CDR2 LQKENI. This CDR3 spans 14 amino acids. With 2 bases removed from V and 0 bases from J, the gap between germline ends came to 5 bases. CDR3 DNA sequence: TGTGCCAGCTCACCAGGGTTCTCTGGAAACACCATATATTTT. Amino acid sequence: CASSPGFSGNTIYF.

The chain links TRBV7-2 to TRBJ1-5; D may be TRBD1 (6 bases). CDR1 SGHTA and CDR2 FQGNSA come from the germline V gene. The CDR3 has 15 residues. The V end was cut by 5 bases, the J end by 3 bases, with 14 bases between. The CDR3 is CASSPKGGLNQPQHF. The DNA for the CDR3 is TGTGCCAGCAGCCCAAAGGGGGGCCTCAATCAGCCCCAGCATTTT.

The V and J genes are TRBV18 and TRBJ2-2; the match to TRBD2 covers 12 bases. Germline V gene sequence: CDR1 KGHSH, CDR2 LQKENI. The CDR3 loop spans 20 amino acids. After removal of 0 bases from V and 6 bases from J, the junction contained 14 bases not matched to a gene. The CDR3 region has the DNA TGTGCCAGCTCACCACCGAAGGGGACTAGCGGGCCGAGGGAGGCCGGGGAGCTGTTTTTT. Protein: CASSPPKGTSGPREAGELFF.

The chain couples TRBV5-4 to TRBJ2-2, with 11 bases that match TRBD2. V shed 4 bases, J shed 13 bases, and the junction held 15 bases outside the gene matches. Per germline, CDR1 SGHNT and CDR2 YYREEE (reference sequence). The CDR3 runs to 16 residues. This CDR3 reads CASSVGLAVGREGLFF. CDR3 bases: TGTGCCAGCAGCGTGGGACTAGCGGTGGGAAGGGAGGGGCTGTTTTTT.

This sequence joins TRBV6-5 and TRBJ2-7; D gene unclear. The germline V gene encodes CDR1 MNHEY and CDR2 SVGAGI. This CDR3 is built from 14 residues. Trimming shortened V by 4 bases and J by 4 bases, and 14 bases separated the two germline ends. CDR3: CASSSPPDSYEQYF. The CDR3 DNA follows: TGTGCCAGCAGTTCCCCCCCGGATTCATACGAGCAGTACTTC.

The gene calls are TRBV7-6 and TRBJ1-5; the D gene is possibly TRBD1 (5 bases). CDR3 length equals 13 residues. The V end lost 6 bases, the J end lost 11 bases, and 17 bases lay between the germline ends. Germline V lookup: CDR1 SGHVS, CDR2 FNYEAQ. In nucleotides, the CDR3 is TGTGCCAGCAGTCCATTCGGGGGAGGGGCCCAGCATTTT. Its protein is CASSPFGGGAQHF.

The CDR3 region has the DNA TGTGCCAGGGAGACTAGCTTCCCCTACGAGCAGTACTTC. It yields the protein CARETSFPYEQYF. The chain joins TRBV25-1 to TRBJ2-7, with 7 bases fitting TRBD2. Losses at the gene ends were 9 bases for V and 2 bases for J; bases not matched to a gene: 7. The CDR3 has 13 residues. Germline assignment: CDR1 MGHDK and CDR2 SYGVNS.

This chain connects TRBV30 to TRBJ2-3; D perhaps matches TRBD1 (6 bases). The CDR3 length is 15 residues. The germline CDR1 and CDR2 sequences are GTSNPN and SVGIG (reference sequence). The ends were cut back, 2 bases at V and 0 bases at J, with 12 bases in the middle. This chain's CDR3 is CAWSRDISSTDTQYF. CDR3 DNA: TGTGCCTGGAGTCGGGACATTTCTAGCACAGATACGCAGTATTTT.

About this clone itself: It is unclear where the CDR3 begins or ends on the DNA, so no DNA is shown, and the CDR3 is as TCRdb lists it. The chain couples TRBV30 to TRBJ2-7; TRBD2 reflects the table's D call only, with no check against the DNA. Looked up from germline, CDR1 is GTSNPN and CDR2 is SVGIG (reference sequence). A total of 16 residues make up the CDR3, ends included. CDR3 loop: CAWSGSGFGPGDEQYF.

This clone turned up a few times. The chain combines TRBV9 with TRBJ2-3; the match to TRBD2 covers 9 bases. With V trimmed by 0 bases and J by 7 bases, 12 bases remained unmatched. The V gene's germline CDR1 is SGDLS and CDR2 YYNGEE. The CDR3 consists of 17 residues. DNA of the CDR3: TGTGCCAGCAGCGTAGAAGATAGCGGGAGCTTTTCAAATACGCAGTATTTT. This translates into CASSVEDSGSFSNTQYF.

The chain links TRBV6-6 to TRBJ2-7; D is unresolved. The germline V gene has CDR1 MNHNY and CDR2 SVGAGI (reference sequence). Trimming stripped 6 bases from V and 6 bases from J, with 15 bases between. This CDR3 contains 13 residues. CDR3 amino acids: CASSQSLAREQYF. The DNA of the CDR3 is TGTGCCAGCAGCCAGTCCCTCGCCCGCGAGCAGTACTTC.

The DNA for the CDR3 is TGCAGCGTTTCCGGGACCAAGAACACAGATACGCAGTATTTT. Residues: CSVSGTKNTDTQYF. This rearrangement joins TRBV29-1 to TRBJ2-3, with D tentatively TRBD1 or TRBD2 (5 bases each). V was clipped by 5 bases and J by 2 bases, with 14 bases between them. The CDR3 runs to 14 residues. Germline CDR1 reads SQVTM; CDR2 reads ANQGSEA.

The chain has TRBV6-1 and TRBJ1-1; D remains ambiguous. Germline V CDR1 and CDR2: MNHNS, SASEGT. There are 14 residues in the CDR3. Trimming pared 7 bases from V and 0 bases from J, leaving 12 bases between. The CDR3 sequence is CASTGYHMNTEAFF. The CDR3 DNA reads TGTGCCAGCACCGGGTACCACATGAACACTGAAGCTTTCTTT.

This chain links TRBV1 with TRBJ2-2; the table gives TRBD2 as D, unverified against the DNA. TRBV1 has pseudogene status. The length of the CDR3 is 17 residues. CDR3 in DNA: TGCACCAGCAGTCCCTTGAGGGCGGAGGGGAGGACCGGGGAGCTGTTTTTT. This sequence encodes CTSSPLRAEGRTGELFF.

The chain combines TRBV5-1 with TRBJ2-1, with TRBD2 identical over 13 bases. With V trimmed by 3 bases and J by 3 bases, 3 bases remained unmatched. In germline, CDR1 is SGHRS, CDR2 YFSETQ. The CDR3 runs 16 residues. DNA of the CDR3: TGCGCCAGCAGCTGGGGACTAGCGGGGAGCTACAATGAGCAGTTCTTC. It is translated as CASSWGLAGSYNEQFF.